This TCR beta chain was obtained from a study of a mutant IDH1 vaccine in newly diagnosed glioma. Using immunoSEQ multiplex PCR, the repertoire was profiled, and TCRdb retains in-frame clones only, with some absent. The repertoire consists of about 50,000 clones, with 85% to 95% occurring once and the leading ten covering 2% to 2.5%. Time point meaning: week 35, safety follow-up. Each vaccine dose was 300 ug of mutant IDH1 20-mer peptide, with topical imiquimod. With regard to this clone: Its matching antigen is unknown.

The material was PBMCs, obtained from a glioma patient whose treatment included an IDH1 peptide vaccine. The sequence came from a man aged 50 to 59 with glioma.

CDR3 DNA sequence: TGTGCCAGCAGTTTTATTGACAGGGTGGGCAATCAGCCCCAGCATTTT. Its translation: CASSFIDRVGNQPQHF. This chain connects TRBV27 to TRBJ1-5; TRBD1 matches at 7 bases. J was trimmed by 2 bases and V by 3 bases; bases with no gene match: 7. Germline values: CDR1 MNHEY, CDR2 SMNVEV (reference sequence). The CDR3 spans 16 residues.